The entry that follows covers one TCR beta chain sequence. The antigen is not known. One base away lies a much larger clone, so this may be a sequencing read error. Germline-derived CDR1 and CDR2 are DFQATT and SNEGSKA (reference sequence). There are 14 residues in the CDR3. The data are from a study of regulatory T cells in long-lasting Graves disease. Study results and caveats: Persistent disease preferred TRBV28, TRBJ1-2 and TRBJ2-5. The study found persistent patients shared more public clonotypes (roughly 2,600) than new patients (about 990).

Stated time point: persistent/refractory GD, antithyroid drugs over 5 years with positive TRAb. Isolated PBMC RNA provided the starting material for the TCR library. American Thyroid Association guidelines defined Graves' disease diagnosis. The patients were drawn from one endocrinology department in Xi'an, China. The authors built TCR beta libraries using iRepertoire HTBI primers and Arm-PCR of CDR3 regions. TCRdb ran MiXCR on the multiplex PCR reads and lists one entry per CDR3 protein. The data contain more than 350,000 distinct CDR3 sequences, over 20% of them seen just once; the ten biggest clones take up roughly 13%.

V is TRBV20-1 and J is TRBJ2-2; 7 bases are shared with TRBD1. This TCR was recovered from a female donor with Graves disease. The sequencing used peripheral blood mononuclear cells (PBMCs), collected when the disease was refractory, from a patient treated with antithyroid drugs. CDR3 in amino acids: CNARPTGYDGELFF. The CDR3 DNA sequence: TGCAATGCTAGACCGACAGGGTATGACGGGGAGCTGTTTTTT.